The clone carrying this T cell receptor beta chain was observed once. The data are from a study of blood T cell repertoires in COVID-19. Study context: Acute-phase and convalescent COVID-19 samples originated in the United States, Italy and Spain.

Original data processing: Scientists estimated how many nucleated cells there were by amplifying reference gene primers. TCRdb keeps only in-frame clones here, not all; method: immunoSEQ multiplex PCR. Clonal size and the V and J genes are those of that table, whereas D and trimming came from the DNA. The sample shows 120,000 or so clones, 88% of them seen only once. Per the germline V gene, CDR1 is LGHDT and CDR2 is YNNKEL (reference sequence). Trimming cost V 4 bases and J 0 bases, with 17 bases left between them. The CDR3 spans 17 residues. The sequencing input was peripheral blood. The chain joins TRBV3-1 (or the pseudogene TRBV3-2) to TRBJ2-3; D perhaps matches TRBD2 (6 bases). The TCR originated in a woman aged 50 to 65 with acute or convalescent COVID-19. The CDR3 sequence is CASSLMGERASTDTQYF. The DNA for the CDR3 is TGTGCCAGCAGCCTTATGGGCGAGCGGGCTAGCACAGATACGCAGTATTTT.